The present T cell receptor beta chain was sequenced within a study of regulatory T cells in long-lasting Graves disease. Study as a whole: Antithyroid drugs had been taken by newly diagnosed Graves' patients for under 3 months.

The time point denotes: newly diagnosed GD, antithyroid drugs for less than 3 months. PBMCs were the source of the RNA used for TCR sequencing. This clonotype was found many times. Antigen: not known. The authors built TCR beta libraries using iRepertoire HTBI primers and Arm-PCR of CDR3 regions. Each CDR3 protein is one row after TCRdb ran MiXCR on the multiplex PCR reads. The table lists 300,000 to 400,000 distinct CDR3 sequences, 16% of them singletons, with roughly 30% in the top ten. Overall study findings and caveats: Persistent disease was characterized by preferential usage of TRBV28, TRBJ1-2 and TRBJ2-5.

This CDR3 spans 16 amino acids. The ends lost 6 bases at V and 7 bases at J; junction bases unmatched: 7. Germline V lookup: CDR1 SNHLY, CDR2 FYNNEI. These data also formed part of another study, on T cells in Graves' hyperthyroidism and ophthalmopathy. That paper adds: Recently diagnosed hyperthyroidism of less than 2 months' duration affected patients aged 18 to 65. Diagnoses rested on clinical symptoms, serum thyroxine and TRAb, thyroid ultrasound and orbital computed tomography.

This sequence was found in a middle-aged man with Graves disease. The genes are TRBV2 and TRBJ1-6; 12 nucleotides agree with TRBD1. The source material was peripheral blood mononuclear cells (PBMCs), sampled at new diagnosis, from a patient treated with antithyroid drugs. The DNA of the CDR3 is TGTGCCAGCAGGGCCCCGGGACAGGGGGCGAATTCACCCCTCCACTTT. As protein: CASRAPGQGANSPLHF.